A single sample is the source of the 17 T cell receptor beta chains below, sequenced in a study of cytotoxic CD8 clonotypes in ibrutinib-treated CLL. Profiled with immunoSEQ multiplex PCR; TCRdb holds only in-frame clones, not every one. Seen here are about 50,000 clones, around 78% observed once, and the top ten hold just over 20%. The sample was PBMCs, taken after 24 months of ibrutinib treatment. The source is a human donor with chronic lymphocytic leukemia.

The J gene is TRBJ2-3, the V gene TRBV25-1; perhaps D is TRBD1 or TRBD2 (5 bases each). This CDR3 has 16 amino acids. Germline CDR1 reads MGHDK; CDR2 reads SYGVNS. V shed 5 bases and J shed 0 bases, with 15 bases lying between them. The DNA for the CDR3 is TGTGCCAGCAGTTTTAGCAGGGACCCTAGCACAGATACGCAGTATTTT. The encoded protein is CASSFSRDPSTDTQYF.

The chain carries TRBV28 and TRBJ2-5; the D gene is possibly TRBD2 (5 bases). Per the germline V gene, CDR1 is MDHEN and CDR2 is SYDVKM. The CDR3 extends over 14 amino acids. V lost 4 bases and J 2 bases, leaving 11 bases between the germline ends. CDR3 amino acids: CASSSPGRQETQYF. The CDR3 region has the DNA TGTGCCAGCAGTTCTCCGGGAAGACAAGAGACCCAGTACTTC.

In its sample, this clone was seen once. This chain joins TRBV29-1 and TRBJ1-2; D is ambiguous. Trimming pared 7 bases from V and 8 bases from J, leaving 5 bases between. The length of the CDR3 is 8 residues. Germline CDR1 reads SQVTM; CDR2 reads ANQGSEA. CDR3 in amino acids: CSGEGYTF. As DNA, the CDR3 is TGCAGCGGGGAAGGCTACACCTTC.

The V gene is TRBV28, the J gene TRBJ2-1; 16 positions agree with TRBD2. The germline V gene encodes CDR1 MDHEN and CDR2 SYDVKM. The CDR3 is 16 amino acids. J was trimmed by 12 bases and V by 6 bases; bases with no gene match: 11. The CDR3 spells CASSSGTSGRVEGQFF. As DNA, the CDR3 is TGTGCCAGCAGCTCCGGGACTAGCGGGAGGGTTGAAGGGCAGTTCTTC. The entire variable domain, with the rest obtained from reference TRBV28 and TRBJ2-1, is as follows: DVKVTQSSRYLVKRTGEKVFLECVQDMDHENMFWYRQDPGLGLRLIYFSYDVKMKEKGDIPEGYSVSREKKERFSLILESASTNQTSMYLCASSSGTSGRVEGQFFGPGTRLTVL.

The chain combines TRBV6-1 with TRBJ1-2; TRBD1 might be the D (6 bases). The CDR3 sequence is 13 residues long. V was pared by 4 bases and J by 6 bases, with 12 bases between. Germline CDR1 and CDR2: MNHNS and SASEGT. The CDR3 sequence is CASSVQGPDGYTF. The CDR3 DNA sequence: TGTGCCAGCAGTGTGCAGGGGCCGGATGGCTACACCTTC.

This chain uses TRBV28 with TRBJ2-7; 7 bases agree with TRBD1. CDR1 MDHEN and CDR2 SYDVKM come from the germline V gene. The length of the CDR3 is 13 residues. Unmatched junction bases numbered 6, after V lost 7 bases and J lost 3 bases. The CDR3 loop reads CASKTGSFYEQYF. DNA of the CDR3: TGTGCCAGCAAGACAGGGTCTTTCTACGAGCAGTACTTC.

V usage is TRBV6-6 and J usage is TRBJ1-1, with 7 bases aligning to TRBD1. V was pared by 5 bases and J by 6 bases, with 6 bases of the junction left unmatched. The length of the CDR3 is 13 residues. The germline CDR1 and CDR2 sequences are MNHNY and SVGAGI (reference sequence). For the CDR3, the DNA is TGTGCCAGCAGTCTCCGGGACAGACCTGAAGCTTTCTTT. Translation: CASSLRDRPEAFF.

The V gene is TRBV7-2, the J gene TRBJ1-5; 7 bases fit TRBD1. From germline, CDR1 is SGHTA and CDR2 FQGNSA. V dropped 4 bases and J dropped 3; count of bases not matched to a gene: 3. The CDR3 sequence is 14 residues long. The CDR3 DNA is TGTGCCAGCAGCTCGACAGGGACCAATCAGCCCCAGCATTTT. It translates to CASSSTGTNQPQHF.

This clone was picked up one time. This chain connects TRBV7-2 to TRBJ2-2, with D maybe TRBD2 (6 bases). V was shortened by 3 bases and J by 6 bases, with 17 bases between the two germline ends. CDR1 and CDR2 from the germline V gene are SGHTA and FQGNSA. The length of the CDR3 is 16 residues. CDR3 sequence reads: CASSFRASVGPGELFF. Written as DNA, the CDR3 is TGTGCCAGCAGCTTTCGGGCTAGCGTGGGTCCCGGGGAGCTGTTTTTT.

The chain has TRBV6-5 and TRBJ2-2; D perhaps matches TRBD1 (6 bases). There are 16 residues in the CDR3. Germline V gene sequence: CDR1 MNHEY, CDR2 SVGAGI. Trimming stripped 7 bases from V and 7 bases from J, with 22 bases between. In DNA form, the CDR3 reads TGTGCCAGCATTTATATGGGGCAGGGGTTCAACGGGGAGCTGTTTTTT. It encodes CASIYMGQGFNGELFF.

The CDR3 loop is CASSYRQGTAYEQYF. CDR3 sequence (DNA): TGTGCCAGCAGTTACAGGCAGGGGACCGCCTACGAGCAGTACTTC. The chain links TRBV6-5 to TRBJ2-7; maybe TRBD1 (6 bases). The germline V gene encodes CDR1 MNHEY and CDR2 SVGAGI. V lost 2 bases, J lost 2 bases, and 13 bases lay in between. The CDR3 sequence is 15 residues long.

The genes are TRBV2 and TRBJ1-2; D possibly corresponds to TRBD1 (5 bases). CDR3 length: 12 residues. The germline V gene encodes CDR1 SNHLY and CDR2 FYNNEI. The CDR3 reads CGDNGAGRGYTF. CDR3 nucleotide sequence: TGTGGCGACAATGGGGCAGGGAGGGGCTACACCTTC.

The CDR3 coding sequence is TGTGCCAGCAGCCCGCAGACAGGTTGGAACACTGAAGCTTTCTTT. Protein sequence: CASSPQTGWNTEAFF. The chain joins TRBV9 to TRBJ1-1; tentative D call: TRBD1 (6 bases). Looked up from germline, CDR1 is SGDLS and CDR2 is YYNGEE. The CDR3 runs to 15 residues. V dropped 4 bases and J dropped 1 base, with 14 bases sitting between them.

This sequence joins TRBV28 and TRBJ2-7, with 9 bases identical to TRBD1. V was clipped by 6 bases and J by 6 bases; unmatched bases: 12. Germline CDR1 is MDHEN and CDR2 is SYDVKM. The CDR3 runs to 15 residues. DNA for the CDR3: TGTGCCAGCAGAAGTCCCGGGACAGGGCTGGGCGAGCAGTACTTC. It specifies CASRSPGTGLGEQYF. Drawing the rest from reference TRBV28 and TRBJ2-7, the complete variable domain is DVKVTQSSRYLVKRTGEKVFLECVQDMDHENMFWYRQDPGLGLRLIYFSYDVKMKEKGDIPEGYSVSREKKERFSLILESASTNQTSMYLCASRSPGTGLGEQYFGPGTRLTVT.

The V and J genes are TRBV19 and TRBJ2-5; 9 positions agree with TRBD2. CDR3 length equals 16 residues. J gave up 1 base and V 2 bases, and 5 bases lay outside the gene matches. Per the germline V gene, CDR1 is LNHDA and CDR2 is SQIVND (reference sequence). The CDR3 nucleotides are TGTGCCAGTAGTATAATGGCTAGCGGGGTCCAAGAGACCCAGTACTTC. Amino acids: CASSIMASGVQETQYF.

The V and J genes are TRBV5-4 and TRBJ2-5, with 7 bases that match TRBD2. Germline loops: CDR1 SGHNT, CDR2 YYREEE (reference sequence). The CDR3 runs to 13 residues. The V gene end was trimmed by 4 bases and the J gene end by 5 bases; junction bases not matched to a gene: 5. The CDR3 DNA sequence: TGTGCCAGCAGCGACGGACTAGTGGAGACCCAGTACTTC. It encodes CASSDGLVETQYF. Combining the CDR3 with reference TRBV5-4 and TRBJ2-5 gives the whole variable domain ETGVTQSPTHLIKTRGQQVTLRCSSQSGHNTVSWYQQALGQGPQFIFQYYREEENGRGNFPPRFSGLQFPNYSSELNVNALELDDSALYLCASSDGLVETQYFGPGTRLLVL.

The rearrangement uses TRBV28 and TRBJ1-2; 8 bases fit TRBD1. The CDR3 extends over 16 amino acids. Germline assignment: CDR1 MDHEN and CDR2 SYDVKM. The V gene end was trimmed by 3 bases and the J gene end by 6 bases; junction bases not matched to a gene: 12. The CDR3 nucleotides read TGTGCCAGCAGTTTCCCCCTAGGGACAGGTTCCGATGGCTACACCTTC. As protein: CASSFPLGTGSDGYTF.